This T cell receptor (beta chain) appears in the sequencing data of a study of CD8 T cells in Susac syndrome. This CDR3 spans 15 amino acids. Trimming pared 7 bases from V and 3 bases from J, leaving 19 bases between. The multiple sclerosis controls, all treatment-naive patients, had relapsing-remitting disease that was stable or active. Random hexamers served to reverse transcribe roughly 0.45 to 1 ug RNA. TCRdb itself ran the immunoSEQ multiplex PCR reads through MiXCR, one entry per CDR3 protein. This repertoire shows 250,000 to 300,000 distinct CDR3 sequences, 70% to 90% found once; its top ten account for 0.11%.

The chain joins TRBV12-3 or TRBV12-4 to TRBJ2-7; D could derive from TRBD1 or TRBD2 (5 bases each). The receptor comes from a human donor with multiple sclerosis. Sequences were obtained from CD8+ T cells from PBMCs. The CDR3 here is CASTWAGWGSYEQYF. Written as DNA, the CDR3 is TGTGCCAGCACCTGGGCAGGGTGGGGGAGCTACGAGCAGTACTTC.